The source of this T cell receptor (beta chain) is a study of shared clonotypes between healthy human individuals (TCRdb year 2020). Broadly, across the study: A couple of women and three men aged 18 to 49 years were included in the cohort. Between about 0.94 and 8.9 billion PBMCs per donor were obtained by leukapheresis. For each donor, three plates each were used for CD4 naive and CD4 memory, two plates were used for CD8 naive, and one plate was used for CD8 memory. To increase sequencing depth and limit assay-specific biases, different laboratories used diverse techniques to prepare libraries and sequence TCR repertoires. To estimate repertoire size and how much clonotypes are shared between individuals, the study performed deep sequencing of blood TCR repertoires from a handful of healthy adults.

TCR CDR3 regions were amplified from genomic DNA by multiplex PCR using the deep immunoSEQ assay. For each cell subset, the extracted genomic DNA was distributed evenly across all wells of several immunoSEQ 96-well plates, and each plate served as one replicate. For sorted subsets, roughly 0.2 ug genomic DNA, equal to 30,000 to 35,000 T cell genomes, was loaded into each replicate PCR. Purified libraries were quantified with a Qubit 3.0 fluorometer, sized on a Bioanalyzer 2100, and re-quantified with the KAPA Library Quantification kit. Every immunoSEQ 96-well plate was sequenced on a separate single-read 150-cycle Illumina NextSeq 550 flow cell. The original methods were these. Because only junctional sequences without quality scores were contained in the immunoSEQ output, filtering matching that applied to full-length reads could not be performed. To assign V/J genes and CDR3, sequences were annotated against IMGT germline references using PyIR, a Python wrapper for IgBLAST v1.9. Reads were removed for weak V/J assignments (E-value above 1e-6), missing CDR3, stop codons, out-of-frame junctions, or ambiguous translated residues. V3J clonotypes were defined as sequences sharing the same inferred V gene, J gene, and CDR3 amino acid sequence. To compute the percentage overlap between repertoires, the number of shared unique clonotypes was divided by the size of the smaller repertoire. Three approaches were used to assess repertoire richness: RTK rarefaction, the Chao1 estimator, and Recon v2.1 estimates of unobserved clonotypes. For all TCRbeta clonotypes obtained by the gDNA method from a handful of donors, generation probabilities were computed with OLGA. TCRdb stores this immuneACCESS table with in-frame sequences only. Part of the clones is absent; in the studies checked, under half of the shortfall reflects unresolved V genes, and no reason is known for the rest. That table furnishes V, J and clone size, whereas the DNA furnished D and trimming. The sample has under 1,100,000 clones on record, around four fifths of them singletons. The ten largest make up approximately 1.5% of the sample.

Ends trimmed: V by 1 base, J by 3 bases; bases unmatched to a gene: 12. From a lookup of the germline V gene (reference sequence), CDR1 and CDR2 are GTSNPN and SVGIG. Spanning cysteine to phenylalanine, the CDR3 consists of 16 amino acids. Solely the CDR3 DNA is kept, with 48 bases framed from the first base. This clone was seen once. What this receptor recognizes is not known. Base qualities are not recorded, but no much larger clone differs from it by a single base. The donors were healthy, HIV-negative adults who had no recently reported acute infections or vaccinations. Every donor was a Caucasian adult living in Nashville, Tennessee, USA. CD4+ T cells were enriched through magnetic negative selection, after which naive cells were positively selected on CD45RA and the remaining negative fraction served as the memory subset. After blood collection by leukapheresis, PBMCs were isolated using Ficoll-Histopaque density gradient centrifugation and then cryopreserved in the vapor phase of liquid nitrogen. Analytical flow cytometry was used to check the purity and quantity of each magnetically sorted T cell population. Genomic DNA was isolated from every sorted fraction and measured by UV absorbance on a Nanodrop 2000c.

Summary of the overall study and its limitations: Incomplete sequencing was indicated by rarefaction of sorted-subset datasets, despite the large sequencing depth. Naive subsets generally had larger estimated clonotype richness than memory subsets. Clonotypes shared by all four sorted-subset donors showed higher generation probabilities than non-shared clonotypes. Pairwise subsampling led to the expectation that sequencing depth would affect the degree of clonotype sharing among donors. When four donors were compared, the shared fraction of clonotypes was about 5.5% for naive CD4, 3.5% to 4% for naive CD8, 2% to 2.5% for memory CD4, and roughly 0.43% for memory CD8. Sampling was restricted to blood, and TCR repertoires in tissue are likely to differ from TCR repertoires in blood. The genetic and exposure-history diversity represented was limited by the small number of donors.

The clonotype was recovered from a man between 18 and 35 years old in good health. The chain is made from TRBV30 and TRBJ2-7; TRBD1 aligns with 7 central bases. Sequencing was performed on memory CD4+ T cells sorted from blood. Per the publication, the cell subset or site label means: CD45RA-negative fraction. The CDR3 corresponds to CAWSDETMTGLYEQYF. The DNA reads as follows: TGTGCCTGGAGTGACGAAACGATGACAGGGCTCTACGAGCAGTACTTC.